This T cell receptor beta chain was identified in a study of beta chain features in type 1 diabetes (dated by TCRdb to about 2018). The study in broad terms: Mean age, gender distribution, total cell number and subset yield did not differ between patients and healthy donors. Across all samples, fewer than 130 million sorted cells were examined, and cell number per subset correlated strongly with RNA yield. In the study, recently diagnosed type 1 diabetes patients and matched healthy donors were compared on the TCRB repertoires of their sorted circulating CD4+ T cell subsets. Whereas all 30 or so donors provided naive and central memory subsets, regulatory and stem cell-like memory subsets were isolated from just 8 patients and roughly 8 healthy donors. What the work shows at the level of the full study, not this receptor alone: Because cDNA was sequenced instead of genomic DNA, activated cells with high expression could be over-represented, although the groups did not differ in activation or CD3 levels. In all four CD4+ subsets, TCRB CDR3 length was moderately but significantly shorter in type 1 diabetes patients. Fewer insertions and more nucleotide deletions at VDJ recombination sites were observed in patients with type 1 diabetes, implying thymic rearrangement abnormalities. Naive, central memory and regulatory TCRB repertoires appeared more similar among patients than among healthy donors. Because the HLA sub-analyses included only small numbers of individuals, any influence of HLA type on TCRB rearrangement was left unresolved. PCR might favor shorter templates, but patient and control samples were amplified and corrected together, so any skew would affect both groups equally.

Each donor gave one peripheral blood draw, about 110 mL on average, collected into heparinised tubes. Using a panel that included CD45RO, CCR7, CD25, CD127, CD95 and CD27, naive, central memory, regulatory and stem cell-like memory CD4+ T cells were sorted on a BD FACSAria II. Purity was above 95% for every sorted population. Right away, PBMCs were isolated by Lymphoprep density gradient centrifugation and were stained directly, with no culture step. So that batch effects would be minimized, each experiment stained and sorted samples in pairs, pairing one healthy donor with one patient. The entire isolated RNA was reverse transcribed using the High Capacity cDNA Reverse Transcription Kit, and thus expressed TCRB transcripts were sequenced. Deep immunoSEQ sequencing was applied to naive, central memory and regulatory T cell samples, giving an average of roughly 3.3 million total reads per sample. Sorted cells were lysed in RLT buffer, and RNA was extracted using DNase-treated RNeasy Micro or Mini kits according to cell number. To prevent cross-contamination, every cell subset was processed on its own, while patient and healthy donor samples were processed together. TCRB sequences were amplified from cDNA with the immunoSEQ multiplex PCR, producing 87-bp fragments spanning the CDR3 region. Amplicons were sequenced on the Illumina HiSeq platform. In the authors' own workflow: PCR bias was computationally corrected using synthetic template baselines, reads within Hamming distance 2 were collapsed, and singletons that could not be merged were discarded. By aligning reads against IMGT, V, D and J genes, CDR3 length, and insertions or deletions at six rearrangement sites were assigned. Within each subset, clonotype counts were normalized to the number of sorted cells before true diversity and Gini coefficients were calculated with the tcR R package. Repertoire sharing was quantified using the overlap coefficient calculated on TCRB nucleotide sequences. As a proxy for the pre-selection repertoire, out-of-frame TCRB sequences from naive cells were analyzed. TCRdb provides this immuneACCESS table in a form limited to in-frame rearrangements. Some clones are lacking; in checked studies, under half of them reflect an unresolved V gene, and why the rest are absent is not known. The V and J calls and the clone size are those of that table, but D and trimming were determined from the DNA. The sample table contains under 300,000 clones; only one count was recorded for about 15% of them. The ten largest account for about 0.02% of the sample.

This clone was seen a few times. The target of this receptor is not known. Base qualities are not at hand, and no much larger clone is one base apart. What was sequenced was naive CD4+ T cells from blood. The sample's cell subset or site, from its label and the paper: true naive CD4+ T cells. This clonotype was obtained from a man younger than 40 with type 1 diabetes.

The nucleotide sequence is TGCGCCAGCAGCCGCCCACCGAGGGGACAGGCGCACAATGAGCAGTTCTTC. Its protein product is CASSRPPRGQAHNEQFF. The chain joins TRBV4-1 to TRBJ2-1; a stretch of 8 junction bases matches TRBD1. Trimmed from V: 4 bases; trimmed from J: 5 bases; junction bases lacking a gene match: 13. Per the germline V gene, MGHRA is the CDR1 and YSYEKL is the CDR2. The CDR3 spans 17 residues, from the cysteine through the phenylalanine. Of the read, only the CDR3 DNA is kept; its 51 bases are in frame from base 1.